This T cell receptor (beta chain) was retrieved from a study of T-cell reconstitution after alpha-beta-depleted transplantation in children. General study findings and limits: It was reported that alpha-beta T cells came from several hundred expanded graft clones (about two months after transplant). Surviving recipient T cells and thymic progenitors accounted for the high day-60 TCRbeta diversity observed in some patients. Newly made T cells mostly supplied T-cell counts and diversity one year after transplant.

This clonotype occurred many times. Antigen specificity is unknown. Unique molecular identifiers featured in how the TCRbeta library was prepared. TCRdb reanalysed the PCR reads using MiXCR and keeps one entry per CDR3 protein. The sample holds about 240,000 distinct CDR3 sequences, about 23% seen once. The sample was PBMCs, taken before TCRalphabeta/CD19-depleted stem cell transplant. This TCR was recovered from a girl aged 2 to 9 with Fanconi anemia, due to receive a stem cell transplant.

The CDR3 DNA reads TGCAGTGCTAGAGGGAGGCAGGGGGGTATCTACGAGCAGTACTTC. Encoded protein: CSARGRQGGIYEQYF. The V gene is TRBV20-1, the J gene TRBJ2-7; a weak D match, TRBD1 (7 bases). The V end was cut by 1 base, the J end by 3 bases, with 16 bases between. The CDR3 runs to 15 residues. From germline, CDR1 is DFQATT and CDR2 SNEGSKA (reference sequence).